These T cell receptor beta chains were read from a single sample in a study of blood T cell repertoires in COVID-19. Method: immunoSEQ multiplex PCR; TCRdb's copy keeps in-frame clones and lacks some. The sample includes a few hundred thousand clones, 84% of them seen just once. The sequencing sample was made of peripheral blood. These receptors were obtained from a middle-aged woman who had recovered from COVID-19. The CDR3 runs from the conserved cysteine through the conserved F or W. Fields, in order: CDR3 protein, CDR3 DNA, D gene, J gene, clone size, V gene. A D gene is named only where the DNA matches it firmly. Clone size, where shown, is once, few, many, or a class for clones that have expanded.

CDR3 protein: CASSRRQGTEAFF; CDR3 DNA: TGTGCCAGCTCAAGAAGGCAGGGAACTGAAGCTTTCTTT; D gene: .; J gene: TRBJ1-1; clone size: .; V gene: TRBV18
CDR3 protein: CASILAGGNQPQHF; CDR3 DNA: .; D gene: .; J gene: TRBJ1-5; clone size: .; V gene: TRBV28
CDR3 protein: CASSLEGGYGYTF; CDR3 DNA: TGCGCCAGCAGCTTGGAGGGAGGCTATGGCTACACCTTC; D gene: .; J gene: TRBJ1-2; clone size: .; V gene: TRBV5-1
CDR3 protein: CAIMSGTQSGYTF; CDR3 DNA: TGTGCCATCATGTCGGGTACGCAAAGTGGCTACACCTTC; D gene: .; J gene: TRBJ1-2; clone size: .; V gene: TRBV10-3
CDR3 protein: CAISESTSGGNEQFF; CDR3 DNA: TGTGCCATCAGTGAGTCGACTAGCGGGGGAAATGAGCAGTTCTTC; D gene: TRBD2; J gene: TRBJ2-1; clone size: once; V gene: TRBV10-3
CDR3 protein: CSARTDGELFF; CDR3 DNA: TGCAGTGCTAGGACTGACGGGGAGCTGTTTTTT; D gene: .; J gene: TRBJ2-2; clone size: once; V gene: TRBV20-1
CDR3 protein: CASSLVAVGTDTQYF; CDR3 DNA: TGCGCCAGCAGCTTGGTTGCGGTTGGCACAGATACGCAGTATTTT; D gene: .; J gene: TRBJ2-3; clone size: .; V gene: TRBV5-1
CDR3 protein: CASSTWTDYTDTQYF; CDR3 DNA: TGTGCCAGTAGTACGTGGACAGATTACACAGATACGCAGTATTTT; D gene: .; J gene: TRBJ2-3; clone size: .; V gene: TRBV19
CDR3 protein: CASSSIGDYGYTF; CDR3 DNA: TGTGCCAGCAGTTCGATAGGGGACTATGGCTACACCTTC; D gene: .; J gene: TRBJ1-2; clone size: once; V gene: TRBV28
CDR3 protein: CAGGAGANVLTF; CDR3 DNA: TGTGCTGGGGGCGCTGGGGCCAACGTCCTGACTTTC; D gene: .; J gene: TRBJ2-6; clone size: .; V gene: TRBV28